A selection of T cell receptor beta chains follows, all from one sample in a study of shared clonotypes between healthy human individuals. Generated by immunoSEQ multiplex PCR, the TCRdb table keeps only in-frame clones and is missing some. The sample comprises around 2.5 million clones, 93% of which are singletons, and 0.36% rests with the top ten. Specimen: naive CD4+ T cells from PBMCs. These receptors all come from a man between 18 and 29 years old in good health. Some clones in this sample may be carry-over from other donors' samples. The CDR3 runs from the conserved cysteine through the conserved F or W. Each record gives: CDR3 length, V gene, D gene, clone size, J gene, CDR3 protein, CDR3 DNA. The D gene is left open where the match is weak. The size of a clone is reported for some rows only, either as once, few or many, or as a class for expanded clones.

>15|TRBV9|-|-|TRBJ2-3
CASSLGGPSTDTQYF
TGTGCCAGCAGCCTGGGGGGGCCTAGCACAGATACGCAGTATTTT
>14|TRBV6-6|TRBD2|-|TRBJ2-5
CASRRLAFQETQHF
TGTGCCAGCAGGAGACTAGCGTTCCAAGAGACCCAGCACTTC
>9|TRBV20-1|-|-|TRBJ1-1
CRVIREAFF
TGCAGGGTAATACGGGAAGCTTTCTTT
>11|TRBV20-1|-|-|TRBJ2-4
CSAPRPDIQYF
TGCAGTGCCCCACGGCCGGACATTCAGTACTTC
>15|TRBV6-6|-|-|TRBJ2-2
CASSYQATNTGELFF
TGTGCCAGCAGTTATCAGGCTACGAACACCGGGGAGCTGTTTTTT
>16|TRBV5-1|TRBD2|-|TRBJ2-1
CASSPKGTSEYNEQFF
TGCGCCAGCAGCCCGAAGGGGACTAGTGAATACAATGAGCAGTTCTTC
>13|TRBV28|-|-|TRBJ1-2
CASSGPANYGYTF
TGTGCCAGCAGTGGCCCCGCTAACTATGGCTACACCTTC
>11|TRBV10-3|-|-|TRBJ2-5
CAISYQETQYF
TGTGCCATCAGTTACCAAGAGACCCAGTACTTC
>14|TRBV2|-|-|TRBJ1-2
CASSVERTNYGYTF
TGTGCCAGCAGTGTTGAAAGGACTAACTATGGCTACACCTTC
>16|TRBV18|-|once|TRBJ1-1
CASSPPAKTMGTEAFF
TGTGCCAGCTCACCTCCGGCAAAGACAATGGGCACTGAAGCTTTCTTT
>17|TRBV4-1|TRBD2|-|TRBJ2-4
CASSQGLAAGPKNIQYF
TGCGCCAGCAGCCAGGGACTAGCGGCAGGGCCCAAAAACATTCAGTACTTC
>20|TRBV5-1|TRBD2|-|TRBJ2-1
CASSSYPLAGELRSYNEQFF
TGCGCCAGCAGCTCCTACCCACTAGCGGGAGAATTACGCTCCTACAATGAGCAGTTCTTC
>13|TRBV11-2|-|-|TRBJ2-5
CASSRGGDETQYF
TGTGCCAGCAGCAGGGGGGGGGACGAGACCCAGTACTTC
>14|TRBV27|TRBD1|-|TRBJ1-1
CASSSRGLDTEAFF
TGTGCCAGCAGTTCCAGGGGGCTGGACACTGAAGCTTTCTTT
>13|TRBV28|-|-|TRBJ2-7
CASSLSQTYEQYF
TGTGCCAGCAGTTTATCACAAACCTACGAGCAGTACTTC
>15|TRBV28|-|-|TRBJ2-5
CASSLGAGPLETQYF
TGTGCCAGCAGTTTGGGTGCGGGGCCATTGGAGACCCAGTACTTC
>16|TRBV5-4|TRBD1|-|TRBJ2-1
CASSPGGADSYNEQFF
TGTGCCAGCAGCCCAGGGGGAGCGGACTCTTACAATGAGCAGTTCTTC